This entry concerns a single T cell receptor beta chain. It is unclear where the CDR3 begins or ends on the DNA, so no DNA is shown, and the CDR3 is as TCRdb lists it. These data belong to a study of blood T cell repertoires in acute mononucleosis (dated by TCRdb to the early 2020s). Describing the broader study: Acute-phase samples, which represented the primary response, were collected within 2 weeks of symptom onset. In acute infection, YVL-BR-specific cells made up a mean of about 2.1% of blood CD8 T cells and GLC-BM-specific cells made up a mean of roughly 1.2%. The mean EBV load in blood was around 3.9 log10 genome copies per million B cells during acute infection, compared with around 2.5 at convalescence. Results the study describes overall, beyond this receptor: Because only a fraction of each donor's blood was analyzed, sampling error might partly account for the low clonotype overlap between the acute and convalescent samples. Persistence into convalescence was observed for only roughly 9.2% of unique acute clonotypes, yet most of the response was made up by these persisting clonotypes, and the remaining acute clonotypes were seemingly replaced by new diverse de novo clonotypes. Only a few donors were included in the cohort, so group averages were based on very few individuals. In TCR repertoire selection for BRLF1 (YVL-BR), TCRalpha CDR3 motifs took on a dominant role, whereas TCRbeta played only a minimal one.

Total RNA from at least 9,000 sorted tetramer+ CD8 T cells was reverse transcribed into cDNA for TCR profiling. CDR3 regions were amplified by PCR with primers annealing to V and J regions, adding unique molecular identifiers to track templates. TCRalpha and TCRbeta chains were profiled using the immunoSEQ platform, including its sequencing and error-correction standards. The study's own analysis went as follows. Clonal copy numbers were corrected for sequencing and PCR errors, and CDR3s were defined per IMGT conventions. Analysis was limited to productive rearrangements and used immunoSEQ Analyzer versions 2.0 and 3.0, and gene-pairing frequencies were further processed in Microsoft Excel. Circos plots were used to display V-J pairings, and MEME together with a custom motifSearch program was used to find CDR3 motifs. The probability of generation of TCR sequences was calculated using the OLGA algorithm. Clonotypes seen at both visits were designated persistent, clonotypes seen only acutely were designated nonpersistent, and clonotypes seen only at convalescence were designated de novo. An amino acid clonotype used by more than one donor was defined as a public TCR. TCRdb took over this immuneACCESS table, retaining in-frame rearrangements with V and J assigned. Such tables are incomplete; in checked studies, under half of the missing clones stem from an unresolved V gene, and the remainder is unexplained. For V, J and clone size, that table is used; D and trimming come from the DNA. Across this sample there are 5,500 to 8,500 clones, with less than 30% seen only once. The ten largest account for around 28% of the sample.

Taken with the paper, the label for time point translates to: acute infectious mononucleosis, at clinical presentation within 2 weeks of symptom onset (visit 1). CD8 T cell responses to two immunodominant EBV epitopes, BRLF1 109 (YVL-BR) and BMLF1 280 (GLC-BM), were tracked in the study over primary infection. A positive serum heterophile antibody test and EBV viral capsid antigen-specific IgM indicated primary EBV infection. Magnetic positive selection (MACS) was first used to enrich total CD8 T cells from PBMCs. Live CD3+ CD8+ tetramer+ cells were sorted on a FACSAria III to over 85% purity. A PE-conjugated tetramer loaded with the BRLF1 109-117 peptide was used to sort the cells. Directly ex vivo after tetramer sorting, the TCR repertoires of EBV epitope-specific CD8 T cells were deep-sequenced at acute infection and at convalescence. The donors were three individuals between roughly 18 and 29 years old who had clinical acute infectious mononucleosis and laboratory evidence of primary EBV infection. Heparinized peripheral blood was drawn at clinical presentation with mononucleosis symptoms and was drawn again about 6 months later. Ficoll-Paque density gradient centrifugation was used to isolate PBMCs.

Per the germline V gene (reference sequence), PRHDT is the CDR1 and FYEKMQ is the CDR2. From the cysteine through the phenylalanine, the CDR3 covers 19 amino acids. The rearrangement combines TRBV13 with TRBJ2-2; TRBD1, the table's D call, was not compared with the DNA. The starting material was EBV YVL epitope tetramer+ CD8+ T cells sorted from PBMCs, obtained during acute infectious mononucleosis. The cell subset or site label, as the study defines it: CD8 T cells binding a tetramer with EBV BRLF1 109-117 peptide (YVL-BR). The receptor comes from a woman under 30 with infectious mononucleosis caused by EBV. This receptor has the CDR3 CASSSPRGTGGRDTGSCFF.